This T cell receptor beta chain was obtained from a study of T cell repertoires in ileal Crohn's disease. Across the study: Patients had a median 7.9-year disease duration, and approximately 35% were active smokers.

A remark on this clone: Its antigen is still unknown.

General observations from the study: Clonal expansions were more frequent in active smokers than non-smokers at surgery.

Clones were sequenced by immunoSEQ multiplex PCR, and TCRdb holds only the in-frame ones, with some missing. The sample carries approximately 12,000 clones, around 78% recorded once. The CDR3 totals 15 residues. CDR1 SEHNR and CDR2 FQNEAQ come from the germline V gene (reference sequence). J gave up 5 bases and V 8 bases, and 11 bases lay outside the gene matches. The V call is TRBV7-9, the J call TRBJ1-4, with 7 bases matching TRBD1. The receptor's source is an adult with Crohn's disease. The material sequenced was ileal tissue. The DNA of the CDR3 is TGTGCCAGCGTGAGGGAGGCAGGGGGAAATGAAAAACTGTTTTTT. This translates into CASVREAGGNEKLFF.